The entry below describes one TCR beta chain. Its antigen is unidentified. The CDR3 runs to 13 residues. V shed 6 bases and J shed 1 base, with 9 bases lying between them. Germline CDR1 MNHNY, CDR2 SVGAGI (reference sequence). The data were taken from a study of cytomegalovirus exposure and HLA in healthy donors. Study findings and constraints: The authors reported that TCR beta sequences could predict HLA-A and HLA-B alleles. These predictions were accurate for most subjects in the first cohort. The only immune exposure information that was available was CMV serostatus. Presence/absence analyses took donor sequencing depth as roughly uniform.

13 Jbeta primers and 60 Vbeta primers were used for the PCR. Only in-frame clones appear in the TCRdb table, and some are missing; sequencing was by immunoSEQ multiplex PCR. Found here are over 120,000 clones; the top ten clones hold 0.8% to 1%. The clonotype comes from a male donor in good health and CMV-seronegative. The chain carries TRBV6-6 and TRBJ1-1; D unresolved. Sequences were obtained from PBMCs. CDR3 DNA: TGTGCCAGCAGAGGAGAGCAGAACACTGAAGCTTTCTTT. Its protein is CASRGEQNTEAFF.